One and the same sample provided the 4 T cell receptor beta chains below, sequenced in a study of T and B cells in COVID-19 patients. From blood, about 250-500 ng of genomic DNA served as TRB template. TRB rearrangements were amplified by multiplex PCR with BIOMED2 TRB-A/B primers. TCRdb used MiXCR to reprocess the multiplex PCR reads, holding one entry per CDR3 protein. The sample gives tens of thousands of distinct CDR3 sequences, over 25% of which show up once; about 2.2% is in the top ten. Sequenced material: blood. All receptors derive from a human donor who had recovered from COVID-19.

This clonotype is classed as medium-sized. V gene TRBV19 combines with J gene TRBJ2-1; D is perhaps TRBD1 (7 bases). Trimming cost V 5 bases and J 4 bases, with 18 bases left between them. Germline V gene lookup returns CDR1 LNHDA and CDR2 SQIVND (reference sequence). This CDR3 is built from 16 residues. CDR3 in DNA: TGTGCCAGTAGTCCCCCCGGCAGGGGGACTTACAATGAGCAGTTCTTC. It translates to CASSPPGRGTYNEQFF.

This clonotype was detected ten times or more. The CDR3 region has the DNA TGTGCCAGCACCCGGTCCAGCGGGGACTACAATGAGCAGTTCTTC. It is translated as CASTRSSGDYNEQFF. V and J are TRBV6-5 and TRBJ2-1; 7 positions match TRBD2. CDR1 is MNHEY, CDR2 SVGAGI, per germline. This CDR3 contains 15 residues. V trimming: 7 bases; J trimming: 3 bases; junction bases outside the gene matches: 9.

The chain employs TRBV7-9 and TRBJ2-3; TRBD2 matches at 9 bases. Per germline, CDR1 SEHNR and CDR2 FQNEAQ (reference sequence). V lost 0 bases to trimming and J lost 0 bases; unmatched junction nucleotides: 4. This CDR3 contains 17 residues. CDR3 in amino acids: CASSLAGTSTSTDTQYF. The CDR3 DNA follows: TGTGCCAGCAGCTTAGCTGGGACTAGCACTAGCACAGATACGCAGTATTTT.

Comment on this clonotype: This sequence may be a read error, since a much larger clone differs from it by one base. V is TRBV30 and J is TRBJ1-4; unclear D gene. Germline V gene lookup returns CDR1 GTSNPN and CDR2 SVGIG (reference sequence). This CDR3 comprises 13 residues. CDR3 bases: TGTGTCTGGAGCCAACGAGGCTGGGAAAAACTGTTTTTT. This translates into CVWSQRGWEKLFF. Using reference TRBV30 and TRBJ1-4 for the parts outside the CDR3, the full variable domain is SQTIHQWPATLVQPVGSPLSLECTVEGTSNPNLYWYRQAAGRGLQLLFYSVGIGQISSEVPQNLSASRPQDRQFILSSKKLLLSDSGFYLCVWSQRGWEKLFFGSGTQLSVL.